This T cell receptor (beta chain) appears in the sequencing data of a study of control samples from healthy donors and cancer patients. Using immunoSEQ multiplex PCR, the repertoire was profiled, and TCRdb retains in-frame clones only, with some absent. Of 130,000 or so clones listed, around 94% are singletons. The CDR3 contains 17 residues. This receptor was taken from a man in his fifties or sixties with colorectal cancer. V is TRBV21-1 and J is TRBJ1-3; the table calls TRBD1, which could not be checked here. TRBV21-1 is deemed a pseudogene. The sequencing input was PBMCs. The CDR3 nucleotides are TGTGCCAGCAGCGGGCCCATGCCTATCCCTCCTGGAAACACCATATATTTT. It encodes CASSGPMPIPPGNTIYF.